This record covers a single T cell receptor beta chain. The data were obtained in a study of blood T cell repertoires in COVID-19. Study-level background: Acute and convalescent COVID-19 specimens originated in the United States, Italy and Spain. T cells, B-cell-depleted T cells, or PBMCs supplied cDNA or gDNA.

The authors' processing: It was from reference gene primer amplification that nucleated cell counts were estimated. Assay used: immunoSEQ multiplex PCR; TCRdb lists only in-frame clones, some missing. D and trimming come from the DNA, and the V and J calls and clone size come from that table. The sample holds tens of thousands of clones, about 90% seen once. This CDR3 has 17 residues. The germline gives CDR1 GTSNPN, CDR2 SVGIG (reference sequence). J lost 2 bases, V lost 2 bases, and 10 bases had no gene match. This receptor was taken from a man between 60 and 75 years old with acute or convalescent COVID-19. V gene TRBV30 combines with J gene TRBJ1-3; 9 nucleotides match TRBD1. Sequencing used peripheral blood. The CDR3 region is CAWSYTDRGGTGNTIYF. CDR3 coding DNA: TGTGCCTGGAGTTACACGGACAGGGGAGGCACTGGAAACACCATATATTTT. The full variable domain, with the rest looked up from reference TRBV30 and TRBJ1-3, is SQTIHQWPATLVQPVGSPLSLECTVEGTSNPNLYWYRQAAGRGLQLLFYSVGIGQISSEVPQNLSASRPQDRQFILSSKKLLLSDSGFYLCAWSYTDRGGTGNTIYFGEGSWLTVV.